This T cell receptor (beta chain) was captured by sequencing in a study of CD8+ T cells in alopecia areata. Whole-study context: Severity of treated patients was scored by affected scalp percentage.

cDNA prepared by RNA extraction and subsequent reverse transcription served as the template for sequencing. TCRdb's copy holds only in-frame clones and misses some; the assay was immunoSEQ multiplex PCR. The sample comprises roughly 220,000 clones, over 60% of which are singletons, and 0.95% to 1.5% rests with the top ten. As to this clone: Its specificity is unknown.

Treatment in this sample: oral pan-JAK inhibitor, 5-10 mg twice daily. V lost 5 bases, J lost 8 bases, and 12 bases lay in between. Germline CDR1 PRHDT, CDR2 FYEKMQ (reference sequence). This CDR3 spans 12 amino acids. Findings of the study overall: Clonality in the scalp and expanded CD8+ clones ranked among the top 100 were significantly decreased by tofacitinib.

Source: CD4+ T cells sorted from blood, taken at week 44, from a patient treated with tofacitinib. This sequence joins TRBV13 and TRBJ1-1, with a possible D match to TRBD1 (5 bases). The TCR originated in a human donor with alopecia areata. Here the CDR3 DNA reads TGTGCCAGCAGCGGCAGGGAGAGCGAAGCTTTCTTT. Protein: CASSGRESEAFF.